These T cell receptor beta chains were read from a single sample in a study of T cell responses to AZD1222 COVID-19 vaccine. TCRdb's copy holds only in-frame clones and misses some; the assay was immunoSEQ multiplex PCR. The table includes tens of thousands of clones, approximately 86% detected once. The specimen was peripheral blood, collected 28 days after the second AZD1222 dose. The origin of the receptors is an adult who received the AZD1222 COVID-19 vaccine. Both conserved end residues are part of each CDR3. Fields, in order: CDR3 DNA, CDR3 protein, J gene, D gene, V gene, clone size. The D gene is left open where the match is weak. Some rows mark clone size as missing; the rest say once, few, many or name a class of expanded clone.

CDR3 DNA: TGTGCCAGCAGCTTCCGGACAAGGACCACTGAAGCTTTCTTT; CDR3 protein: CASSFRTRTTEAFF; J gene: TRBJ1-1; D gene: .; V gene: TRBV5-4; clone size: .
CDR3 DNA: TGTGCCTGGAGTGTAGGGCAGGGAGATCAGCCCCAGCATTTT; CDR3 protein: CAWSVGQGDQPQHF; J gene: TRBJ1-5; D gene: .; V gene: TRBV30; clone size: .
CDR3 DNA: TGTGCCAGCAGCCGTTGGACTAGCGGGGGGTCGTATGAGCAGTTCTTC; CDR3 protein: CASSRWTSGGSYEQFF; J gene: TRBJ2-1; D gene: TRBD2; V gene: TRBV6-2/TRBV6-3; clone size: .
CDR3 DNA: TGCGCCAGCAGCATAACCGGGACAGGACGGTACAATGAGCAGTTCTTC; CDR3 protein: CASSITGTGRYNEQFF; J gene: TRBJ2-1; D gene: TRBD1; V gene: TRBV5-1; clone size: .
CDR3 DNA: TGTGCCAGTAGTATTTGGGAGAACACTGAAGCTTTCTTT; CDR3 protein: CASSIWENTEAFF; J gene: TRBJ1-1; D gene: .; V gene: TRBV19; clone size: .
CDR3 DNA: TGTGCCAGCAGTCTAAGACAGGGGGCCCAAGAGACCCAGTACTTC; CDR3 protein: CASSLRQGAQETQYF; J gene: TRBJ2-5; D gene: TRBD1; V gene: TRBV28; clone size: .
CDR3 DNA: TGTGCCAGCAGTCCAGGGTACGAGCAGTACTTC; CDR3 protein: CASSPGYEQYF; J gene: TRBJ2-7; D gene: .; V gene: TRBV2; clone size: .
CDR3 DNA: TGTGCCAGCAGAAACAGGGGGCGCTGGAACTTGGACGAGCAGTACTTC; CDR3 protein: CASRNRGRWNLDEQYF; J gene: TRBJ2-7; D gene: TRBD1; V gene: TRBV2; clone size: .
CDR3 DNA: TGTGCCACCAGTCTTAACCAGGGTATTACAGATACGCAGTATTTT; CDR3 protein: CATSLNQGITDTQYF; J gene: TRBJ2-3; D gene: .; V gene: TRBV24-1; clone size: .
CDR3 DNA: TGTGCCAGCAGTCGGAGCACAGATACGCAGTATTTT; CDR3 protein: CASSRSTDTQYF; J gene: TRBJ2-3; D gene: .; V gene: TRBV2; clone size: once
CDR3 DNA: TGTGCCAGCAGCGTAGTGGAATCTCTAGCCAAAAACATTCAGTACTTC; CDR3 protein: CASSVVESLAKNIQYF; J gene: TRBJ2-4; D gene: .; V gene: TRBV9; clone size: .
CDR3 DNA: TGTGCCAGCAGTTCCCCCAATGGGGGAGATGAAAAACTGTTTTTT; CDR3 protein: CASSSPNGGDEKLFF; J gene: TRBJ1-4; D gene: .; V gene: TRBV28; clone size: .
CDR3 DNA: TGTGCCAGCAGCAAAGATGGGACAGGCGAGGACGGGGAGCTGTTTTTT; CDR3 protein: CASSKDGTGEDGELFF; J gene: TRBJ2-2; D gene: .; V gene: TRBV21-1; clone size: .
CDR3 DNA: TGTGCCAGCAGTTTGGTGGACAGCCTTAACACTGAAGCTTTCTTT; CDR3 protein: CASSLVDSLNTEAFF; J gene: TRBJ1-1; D gene: .; V gene: TRBV28; clone size: few
CDR3 DNA: TGCGCCAGCAGCTTGGGGCGGTCAGCGGGGGGCCCCGATGAGCAGTTCTTC; CDR3 protein: CASSLGRSAGGPDEQFF; J gene: TRBJ2-1; D gene: TRBD2; V gene: TRBV5-1; clone size: .
CDR3 DNA: TGTGCCAGCAGCGGGTCCCGGGGGTACACTGAAGCTTTCTTT; CDR3 protein: CASSGSRGYTEAFF; J gene: TRBJ1-1; D gene: .; V gene: TRBV9; clone size: .
CDR3 DNA: TGTGCCAGCTCACCAAGTCCTATCGGAGCTAACTATGGCTACACCTTC; CDR3 protein: CASSPSPIGANYGYTF; J gene: TRBJ1-2; D gene: .; V gene: TRBV18; clone size: .
CDR3 DNA: TGTGCCAGCAGTTTCGGAGGGTTCGGCTACACCTTC; CDR3 protein: CASSFGGFGYTF; J gene: TRBJ1-2; D gene: .; V gene: TRBV28; clone size: few
CDR3 DNA: TGTGCCAGCAGTTTTAACAGGGACTCCGAGCAGTACTTC; CDR3 protein: CASSFNRDSEQYF; J gene: TRBJ2-7; D gene: .; V gene: TRBV6-2/TRBV6-3; clone size: .
CDR3 DNA: TGTGCCAGCAGCAACTTTTCAGCTATACCAAATCAGCCCCAGCATTTT; CDR3 protein: CASSNFSAIPNQPQHF; J gene: TRBJ1-5; D gene: .; V gene: TRBV21-1; clone size: .
CDR3 DNA: TGTGCCAGCAACGATGTCTCTGGAAACACCATATATTTT; CDR3 protein: CASNDVSGNTIYF; J gene: TRBJ1-3; D gene: .; V gene: TRBV7-9; clone size: .
CDR3 DNA: TGTGCCAGTAAGCGGGGACACACTGAAGCTTTCTTT; CDR3 protein: CASKRGHTEAFF; J gene: TRBJ1-1; D gene: .; V gene: TRBV19; clone size: .
CDR3 DNA: TGTGCCAGCAGCCCACTAGCGGGAGAGGCAGATACGCAGTATTTT; CDR3 protein: CASSPLAGEADTQYF; J gene: TRBJ2-3; D gene: TRBD2; V gene: TRBV7-3; clone size: .
CDR3 DNA: TGTGCCAGCAGCGGGCAGGGAAATTCACCCCTCCACTTT; CDR3 protein: CASSGQGNSPLHF; J gene: TRBJ1-6; D gene: .; V gene: TRBV12-3/TRBV12-4; clone size: .
CDR3 DNA: TGTGCCAGCAGACCCCGGGCCAGCTCGAACACTGAAGCTTTCTTT; CDR3 protein: CASRPRASSNTEAFF; J gene: TRBJ1-1; D gene: .; V gene: TRBV28; clone size: .
CDR3 DNA: TGTGCCAGCAGTGTTCAGCAAGGAGAAAAACTGTTTTTT; CDR3 protein: CASSVQQGEKLFF; J gene: TRBJ1-4; D gene: .; V gene: TRBV6-4; clone size: .
CDR3 DNA: TGTGCCAGCAGTCGCTACGGACGGACTATATTTAACTATGGCTACACCTTC; CDR3 protein: CASSRYGRTIFNYGYTF; J gene: TRBJ1-2; D gene: .; V gene: TRBV6-6; clone size: .
CDR3 DNA: TGTGCCAGCAGCTTGGCAGACGGTAGCACAGATACGCAGTATTTT; CDR3 protein: CASSLADGSTDTQYF; J gene: TRBJ2-3; D gene: .; V gene: TRBV7-9; clone size: .
CDR3 DNA: TGTGCCAGCAGCCCCGGGGACAGGGGGCACTATGGCTACACCTTC; CDR3 protein: CASSPGDRGHYGYTF; J gene: TRBJ1-2; D gene: TRBD1; V gene: TRBV7-2; clone size: .
CDR3 DNA: TGTGCCAGCAGACGACAGTTGACAGGGGATCAGCCCCAGCATTTT; CDR3 protein: CASRRQLTGDQPQHF; J gene: TRBJ1-5; D gene: TRBD1; V gene: TRBV6-5; clone size: .
CDR3 DNA: TGTGCCAGCAGGGCCTCGGCGGGAGACACCGGGGAGCTGTTTTTT; CDR3 protein: CASRASAGDTGELFF; J gene: TRBJ2-2; D gene: TRBD2; V gene: TRBV7-9; clone size: .
CDR3 DNA: TGTGCCAGCAGCTTAACGGGTGGGGACACTGAAGCTTTCTTT; CDR3 protein: CASSLTGGDTEAFF; J gene: TRBJ1-1; D gene: .; V gene: TRBV7-3; clone size: .
CDR3 DNA: TGTGCCAGCAGCCAAGGGTATCAGCCCCAGCATTTT; CDR3 protein: CASSQGYQPQHF; J gene: TRBJ1-5; D gene: .; V gene: TRBV14; clone size: .
CDR3 DNA: TGTGCCAGCAGCCGGGACAGTGCGACCCATCAGGAGCAGTTCTTC; CDR3 protein: CASSRDSATHQEQFF; J gene: TRBJ2-1; D gene: TRBD1; V gene: TRBV11-3; clone size: .
CDR3 DNA: TGTGCCAGCAGCCTCCGCGACGGGCCGTACGAGCAGTACTTC; CDR3 protein: CASSLRDGPYEQYF; J gene: TRBJ2-7; D gene: .; V gene: TRBV5-4; clone size: once
CDR3 DNA: TGCGCCAGCAGCATACTAGCGGGGGGCAATTCGAACACCGGGGAGCTGTTTTTT; CDR3 protein: CASSILAGGNSNTGELFF; J gene: TRBJ2-2; D gene: TRBD2; V gene: TRBV5-1; clone size: .
CDR3 DNA: TGTGCCAGCAGCCTAGGGACAGGCGATGAGCAGTTCTTC; CDR3 protein: CASSLGTGDEQFF; J gene: TRBJ2-1; D gene: TRBD1; V gene: TRBV7-9; clone size: .
CDR3 DNA: TGTGCCAGCAGCGTAGACCCGGGGCGATGGGACGAGCAGTACTTC; CDR3 protein: CASSVDPGRWDEQYF; J gene: TRBJ2-7; D gene: .; V gene: TRBV9; clone size: .
CDR3 DNA: TGTGCCAGCAGCGTATATGGTAGCGGGGGGCAAGGTGAGCAGTTCTTC; CDR3 protein: CASSVYGSGGQGEQFF; J gene: TRBJ2-1; D gene: TRBD2; V gene: TRBV9; clone size: .